The entry below gives a single T cell receptor beta chain sequence along with its context. This record belongs to a study of blood T cell repertoires in COVID-19. Study-wide background: Donors in the United States, Italy and Spain gave samples during acute or convalescent COVID-19.

Repertoires were generated with immunoSEQ multiplex PCR, while TCRdb's copy carries only in-frame clones and drops some. The sample contains 90,000 or so clones, nearly 90% of which appear only once. V was pared by 2 bases and J by 0 bases, with 11 bases between. From germline, CDR1 is MNHEY and CDR2 SVGEGT. The CDR3 is 15 residues long. The genes are TRBV6-2 or TRBV6-3 and TRBJ2-7, with D maybe TRBD1 (5 bases). This sequence was found in a woman over 75 with active or convalescent COVID-19. Sequencing used peripheral blood. The CDR3 DNA follows: TGTGCCAGCAGTTACCAGGGTTCCTACTCCTACGAGCAGTACTTC. Its protein product is CASSYQGSYSYEQYF.